The source of this T cell receptor beta chain is a study of CD8 T cells in ankylosing spondylitis. A quantitative 5'-RACE method, one with molecular barcodes, was used to make TCR beta libraries. Via MiXCR, TCRdb re-called the 5' RACE reads, giving one row per CDR3 protein. This sample has just under 550,000 distinct CDR3 sequences, with roughly an eighth found just once. Trimming stripped 0 bases from V and 4 bases from J, with 12 bases between. This CDR3 has 15 amino acids. Germline V lookup: CDR1 SEHNR, CDR2 FQNEAQ (reference sequence). This clonotype was recorded many times. Its cognate antigen is unknown. Study results and limitations: Within peripheral blood, clones linked to disease were CD8+ and relatively rare. Among TCR beta sequences, a motif of eight or nine highly homologous variants appeared characteristic of ankylosing spondylitis blood.

This TCR was sampled from a male donor with ankylosing spondylitis. The sequenced sample was blood, either unsorted or a sorted T cell fraction (not recorded which). The chain combines TRBV7-9 with TRBJ1-2, with D possibly matching TRBD1 (6 bases). CDR3 nucleotides: TGTGCCAGCAGCTTAGCGTTCGGGGGCGCCTATGGCTACACCTTC. Protein sequence: CASSLAFGGAYGYTF.